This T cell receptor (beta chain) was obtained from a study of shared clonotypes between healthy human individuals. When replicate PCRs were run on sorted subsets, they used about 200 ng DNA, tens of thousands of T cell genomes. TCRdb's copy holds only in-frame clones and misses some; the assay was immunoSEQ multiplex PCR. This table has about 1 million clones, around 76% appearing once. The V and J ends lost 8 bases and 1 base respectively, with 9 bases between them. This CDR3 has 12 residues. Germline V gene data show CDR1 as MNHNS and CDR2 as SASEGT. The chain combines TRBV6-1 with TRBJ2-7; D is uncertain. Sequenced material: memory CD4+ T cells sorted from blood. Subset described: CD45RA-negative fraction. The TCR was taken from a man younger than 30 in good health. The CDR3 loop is CASGSDSYEQYF. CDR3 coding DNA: TGTGCCAGCGGATCAGATTCCTACGAGCAGTACTTC.